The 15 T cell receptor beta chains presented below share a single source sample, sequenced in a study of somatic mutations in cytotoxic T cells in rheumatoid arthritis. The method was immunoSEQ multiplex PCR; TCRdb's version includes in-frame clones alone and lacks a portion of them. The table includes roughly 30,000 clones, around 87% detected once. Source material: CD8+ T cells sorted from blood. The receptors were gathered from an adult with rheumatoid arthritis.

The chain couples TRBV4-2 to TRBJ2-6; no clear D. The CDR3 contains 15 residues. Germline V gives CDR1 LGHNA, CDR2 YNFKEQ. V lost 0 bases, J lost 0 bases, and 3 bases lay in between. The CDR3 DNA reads TGTGCCAGCAGCCAAGAAGGCTCTGGGGCCAACGTCCTGACTTTC. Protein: CASSQEGSGANVLTF.

The CDR3 bases are TGCGCCAGCAGCTTGGGAGACAGGGAAAACACAGATACGCAGTATTTT. This gives the protein CASSLGDRENTDTQYF. This chain connects TRBV5-1 to TRBJ2-3, with 7 positions matching TRBD1. The CDR3 covers 16 residues. Germline trimming cut 0 bases from V and 2 bases from J; bases unmatched to any gene: 6. CDR1 and CDR2 (germline): SGHRS, YFSETQ.

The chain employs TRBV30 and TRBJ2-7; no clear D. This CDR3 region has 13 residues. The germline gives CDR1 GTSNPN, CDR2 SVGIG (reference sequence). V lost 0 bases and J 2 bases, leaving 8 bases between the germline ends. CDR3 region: CAWSVGSTYEQYF. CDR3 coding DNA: TGTGCCTGGAGTGTAGGTAGTACCTACGAGCAGTACTTC.

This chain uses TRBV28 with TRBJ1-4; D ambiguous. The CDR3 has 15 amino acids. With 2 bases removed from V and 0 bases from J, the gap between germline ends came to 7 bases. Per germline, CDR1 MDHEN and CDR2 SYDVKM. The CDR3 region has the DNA TGTGCCAGCAGTTTAAACCCGGCAACTAATGAAAAACTGTTTTTT. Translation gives CASSLNPATNEKLFF.

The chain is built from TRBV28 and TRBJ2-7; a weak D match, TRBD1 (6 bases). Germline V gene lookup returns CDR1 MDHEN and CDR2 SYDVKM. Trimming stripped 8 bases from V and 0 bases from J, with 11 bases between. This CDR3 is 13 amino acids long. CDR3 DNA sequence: TGTGCCAGCGCAAGGGGGAGCTCCTACGAGCAGTACTTC. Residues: CASARGSSYEQYF.

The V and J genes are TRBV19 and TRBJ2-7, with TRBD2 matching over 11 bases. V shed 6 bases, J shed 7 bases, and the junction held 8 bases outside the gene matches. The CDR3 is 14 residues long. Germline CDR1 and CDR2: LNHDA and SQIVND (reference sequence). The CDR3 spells CASSHTSGSVEQYF. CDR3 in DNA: TGTGCCAGTAGCCATACTAGCGGGAGTGTGGAGCAGTACTTC.

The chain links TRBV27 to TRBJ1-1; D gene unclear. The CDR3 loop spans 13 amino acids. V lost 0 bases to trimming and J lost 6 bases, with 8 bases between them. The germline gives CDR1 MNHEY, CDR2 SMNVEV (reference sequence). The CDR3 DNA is TGTGCCAGCAGTTTATCATACTGGGCTGAAGCTTTCTTT. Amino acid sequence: CASSLSYWAEAFF.

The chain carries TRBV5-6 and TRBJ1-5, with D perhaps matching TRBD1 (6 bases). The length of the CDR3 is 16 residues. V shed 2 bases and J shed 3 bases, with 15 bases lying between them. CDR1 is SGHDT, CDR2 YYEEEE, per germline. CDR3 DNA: TGTGCCAGCAGCTTAACCGGGGGCGCAACCAATCAGCCCCAGCATTTT. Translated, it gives CASSLTGGATNQPQHF.

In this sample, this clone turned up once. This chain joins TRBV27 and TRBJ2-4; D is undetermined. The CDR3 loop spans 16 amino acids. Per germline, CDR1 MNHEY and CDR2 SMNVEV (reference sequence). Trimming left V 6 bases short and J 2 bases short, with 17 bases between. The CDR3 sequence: CASSLLDPSSKNIQYF. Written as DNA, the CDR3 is TGTGCCAGCAGCCTTCTGGACCCCTCGTCCAAAAACATTCAGTACTTC.

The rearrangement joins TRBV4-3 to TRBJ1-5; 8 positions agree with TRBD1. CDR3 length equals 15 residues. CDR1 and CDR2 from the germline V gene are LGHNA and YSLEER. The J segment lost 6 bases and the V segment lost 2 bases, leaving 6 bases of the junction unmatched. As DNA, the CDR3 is TGCGCCAGCAGCCAATACCGGGACAGGTCTCAGCCCCAGCATTTT. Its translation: CASSQYRDRSQPQHF.

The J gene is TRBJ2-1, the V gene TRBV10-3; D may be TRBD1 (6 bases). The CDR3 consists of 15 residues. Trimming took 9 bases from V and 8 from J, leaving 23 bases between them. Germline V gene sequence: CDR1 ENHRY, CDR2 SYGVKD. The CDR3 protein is CAITPDRTTRDEQFF. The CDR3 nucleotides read TGTGCCATTACTCCTGACAGGACAACGAGGGATGAGCAGTTCTTC.

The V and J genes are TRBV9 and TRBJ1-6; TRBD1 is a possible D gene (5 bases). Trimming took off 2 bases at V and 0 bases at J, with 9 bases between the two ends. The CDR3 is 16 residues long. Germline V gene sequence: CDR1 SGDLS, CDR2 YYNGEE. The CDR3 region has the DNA TGTGCCAGCAGCGTGGCAGGGAGCTCCTATAATTCACCCCTCCACTTT. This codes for CASSVAGSSYNSPLHF.

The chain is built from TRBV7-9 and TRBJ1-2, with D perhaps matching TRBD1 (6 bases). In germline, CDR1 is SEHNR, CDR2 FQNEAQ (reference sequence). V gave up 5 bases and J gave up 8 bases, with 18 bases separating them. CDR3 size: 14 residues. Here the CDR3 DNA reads TGTGCCAGCAGCAAGGGGGAACGGCCATTCGGCTACACCTTC. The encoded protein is CASSKGERPFGYTF. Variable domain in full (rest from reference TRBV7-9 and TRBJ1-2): DTGVSQNPRHKITKRGQNVTFRCDPISEHNRLYWYRQTLGQGPEFLTYFQNEAQLEKSRLLSDRFSAERPKGSFSTLEIQRTEQGDSAMYLCASSKGERPFGYTFGSGTRLTVV.

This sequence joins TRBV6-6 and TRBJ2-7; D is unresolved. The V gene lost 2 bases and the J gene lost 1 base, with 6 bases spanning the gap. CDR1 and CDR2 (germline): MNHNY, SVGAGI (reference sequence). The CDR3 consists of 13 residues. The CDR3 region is CASSYSPSYEQYF. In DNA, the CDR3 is TGTGCCAGCAGTTACAGTCCATCCTACGAGCAGTACTTC.

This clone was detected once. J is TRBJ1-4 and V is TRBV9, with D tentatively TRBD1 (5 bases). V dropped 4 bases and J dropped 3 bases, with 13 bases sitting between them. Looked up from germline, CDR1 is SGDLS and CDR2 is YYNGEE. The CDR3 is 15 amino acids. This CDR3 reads CASSTSGAPNEKLFF. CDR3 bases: TGTGCCAGCAGCACCTCCGGGGCTCCTAATGAAAAACTGTTTTTT.